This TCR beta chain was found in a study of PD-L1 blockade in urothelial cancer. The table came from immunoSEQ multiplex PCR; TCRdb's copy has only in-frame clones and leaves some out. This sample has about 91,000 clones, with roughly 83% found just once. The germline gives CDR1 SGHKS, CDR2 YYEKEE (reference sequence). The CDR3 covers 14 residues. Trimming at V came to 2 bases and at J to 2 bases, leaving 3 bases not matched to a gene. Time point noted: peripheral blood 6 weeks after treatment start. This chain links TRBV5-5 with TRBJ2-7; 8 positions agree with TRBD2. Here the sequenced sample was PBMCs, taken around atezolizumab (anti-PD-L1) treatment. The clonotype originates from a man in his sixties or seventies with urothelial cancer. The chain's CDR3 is CASSFAGGTYEQYF. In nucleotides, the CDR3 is TGTGCCAGCAGCTTCGCGGGGGGAACCTACGAGCAGTACTTC.